This record concerns one TCR beta chain sequence. Its antigen remains unknown. Germline V gene data show CDR1 as MDHEN and CDR2 as SYDVKM. The V gene lost 3 bases and the J gene lost 3 bases, with 8 bases spanning the gap. This CDR3 is 14 amino acids long. The entry originates in a study of cytomegalovirus exposure and HLA in healthy donors. The study's findings and limits: Later work associated 17,000 or so TCR beta sequences with HLA alleles at 0.05 false discovery rate. CMV serostatus was the sole immune exposure data available.

The PCR had 60 Vbeta and 13 Jbeta primers. Generated by immunoSEQ multiplex PCR, the TCRdb table keeps only in-frame clones and is missing some. The table has approximately 81,000 clones, 70% to 75% seen once. The donors comprised healthy bone marrow donors. The sample was PBMCs. V and J are TRBV28 and TRBJ2-2; D might be TRBD1 (5 bases). This sequence originates from a woman in her forties or fifties in good health and CMV-seropositive. This CDR3 reads CASSFWGDTGELFF. CDR3 bases: TGTGCCAGCAGTTTTTGGGGCGACACCGGGGAGCTGTTTTTT.